Listed below are T cell receptor beta chains from one sample, sequenced in a study of blood T cell repertoires in COVID-19. Assay used: immunoSEQ multiplex PCR; TCRdb lists only in-frame clones, some missing. This table holds fewer than 300,000 clones, around 85% found once. The source material was peripheral blood. All receptors derive from a human donor with COVID-19, enrolled during active disease. The donor label of this sample is uncertain. The conserved cysteine and the conserved F or W are not part of the CDR3 here.

TRBV7-9,13,ASSLTTMGAGELF
TRBV6-6,14,ASSYANGGEKNEQY
TRBV10-3,12,AISESPELSRQF
TRBV29-1,11,SVGVTGVYEQY
TRBV5-1,11,ASSLQTVNEQF
TRBV27,12,ASSIRTDNYGYT
TRBV11-3,9,ASGLGHEQF
TRBV10-1,16,ASSGELAGVFSTDTQY
TRBV7-3,13,ASSLAGQEQETQY
TRBV7-9,12,ASSAPPSVLSLF
TRBV5-1,9,ASSMYYEQY
TRBV7-2,14,ASSTTSGVNTGELF
TRBV6-5,12,ASTLTGFYYGYT